This T cell receptor beta chain was sequenced in a study of blood T cell repertoires in COVID-19 (dated by TCRdb to between 2020 and 2021). Regarding the research as a whole: Collaborator samples came from the United States, Italy and Spain and covered acute and convalescent phases of COVID-19. A de-identified subject ID, COVID-19 status, age in years and sex were almost always included in the sample metadata. The material from the prospective study consisted of cDNA or gDNA derived from T cells, B-cell-depleted T cells, or PBMCs. Subjects who had been exposed to COVID-19, were actively infected with it, or had recovered from it provided the deeply sampled blood TCRbeta repertoires that made up the dataset. The repertoires were released in a freely available public database meant as a resource for research on the immune response to SARS-CoV-2. HLA class I and class II types, where available, came from metadata supplied by the sample provider rather than from assay-based typing. The samples were drawn from the first 160 participants of the ongoing ImmuneRACE study and from under 1,500 subjects provided by 6 global collaborators.

The CDR3 starts with the cysteine, ends with the phenylalanine, and has 15 residues. The kept DNA is CDR3 alone, 45 bases in frame from the first base. Clipping removes 4 bases from V and 2 bases from J, with 1 as the unmatched junction base count. CDR1 MNHEY and CDR2 SMNVEV are derived from the germline V gene (reference sequence). In its sample, this clone was seen a few times. What antigen it recognizes has not been identified. Base qualities are not at hand, and no much larger clone is one base apart. Summary of the overall study and its limitations: How much clinical and demographic metadata was included differed by source and by participant, and the metadata was provided uncurated.

TCRbeta CDR3 regions were amplified from genomic DNA by means of the immunoSEQ Assay, a bias-controlled multiplex PCR. Regarding the original processing steps: Within the assay, amplification of reference gene primers was used to estimate how many nucleated cells each sample contained. To quantify the absolute abundance of each unique TCRbeta CDR3 rearrangement, sequence reads were collapsed and filtered. For each sample, productive Simpson clonality was calculated as the square root of Simpson's diversity index over productive rearrangements. TCRdb mirrors the immuneACCESS table, restricted to in-frame sequences. Some clones are absent from its copies; in checked studies, under half trace to an unresolved V gene, and the reason for the others is unknown. The V and J calls and clone size were taken over from that table, and D and trimming were inferred from the DNA. The table for this sample lists 150,000 to 200,000 clones; approximately 80% of them were counted only once. The ten largest make up around 13% of the sample.

In the prospective study, participants were about 18 to 100 years old, resided in about 25 geographic areas of the United States, and were enrolled through a virtual design. In the prospective study, cohorts were assigned on the basis of participant-reported clinical history obtained from a screening survey and a study questionnaire. ImmuneRACE Cohort 3 recovered participants were defined by two consecutive negative NP/OP PCR tests, healthcare professional clearance, or symptom resolution. Each participant in the prospective study had whole blood, serum and a nasopharyngeal or oropharyngeal swab collected by mobile phlebotomists. Participants in the prospective study had the option to provide additional blood draws and questionnaires over an approximately 2-month period. Prospective study blood samples were shipped either frozen or at room temperature before DNA extraction.

The material sequenced was PBMCs or T cells enriched from blood (not recorded which). The chain couples TRBV27 to TRBJ1-5, with TRBD1 matching 11 junction bases. This sequence originates from a woman aged 55-75 years who had recovered from COVID-19. The CDR3 region reads CASSWGQGGNQPQHF. DNA sequence: TGTGCCAGCAGTTGGGGACAGGGGGGCAATCAGCCCCAGCATTTT.